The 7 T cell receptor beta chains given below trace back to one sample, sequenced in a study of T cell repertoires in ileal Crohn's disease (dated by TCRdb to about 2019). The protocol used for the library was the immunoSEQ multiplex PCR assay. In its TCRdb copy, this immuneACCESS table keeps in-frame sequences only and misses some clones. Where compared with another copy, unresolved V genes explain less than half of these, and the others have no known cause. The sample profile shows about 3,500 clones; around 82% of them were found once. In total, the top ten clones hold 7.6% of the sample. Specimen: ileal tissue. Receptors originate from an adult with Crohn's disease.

In nucleotides, the CDR3 is TGTGCCAGCAGCTTGGGGGGACAGGGGGCCGTAACTAATTCACCCCTCCACTTT. Protein: CASSLGGQGAVTNSPLHF. The chain recombines TRBV5-6 with TRBJ1-6; 12 bases are a match to TRBD1. Per germline, CDR1 SGHDT and CDR2 YYEEEE. This CDR3 contains 18 residues. V lost 0 bases and J lost 6; bases outside the gene matches: 7.

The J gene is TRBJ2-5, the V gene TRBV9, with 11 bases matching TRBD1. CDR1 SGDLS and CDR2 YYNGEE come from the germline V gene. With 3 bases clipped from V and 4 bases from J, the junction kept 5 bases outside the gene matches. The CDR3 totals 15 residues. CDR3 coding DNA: TGTGCCAGCAGCGCCTCAGGGACAGGGGGAGAGACCCAGTACTTC. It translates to CASSASGTGGETQYF.

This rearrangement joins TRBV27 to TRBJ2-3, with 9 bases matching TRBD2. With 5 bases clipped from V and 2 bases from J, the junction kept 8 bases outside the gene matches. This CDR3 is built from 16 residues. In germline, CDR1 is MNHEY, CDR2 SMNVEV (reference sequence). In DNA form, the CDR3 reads TGTGCCAGCAGTACCCGGGTAGCGGGGGCCACAGATACGCAGTATTTT. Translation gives CASSTRVAGATDTQYF.

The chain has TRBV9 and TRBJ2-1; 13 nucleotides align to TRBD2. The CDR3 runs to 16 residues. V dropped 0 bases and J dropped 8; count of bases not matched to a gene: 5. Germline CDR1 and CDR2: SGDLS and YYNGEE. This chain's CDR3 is CASSVGYGLAGDEQFF. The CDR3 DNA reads TGTGCCAGCAGCGTAGGCTACGGACTAGCGGGGGATGAGCAGTTCTTC.

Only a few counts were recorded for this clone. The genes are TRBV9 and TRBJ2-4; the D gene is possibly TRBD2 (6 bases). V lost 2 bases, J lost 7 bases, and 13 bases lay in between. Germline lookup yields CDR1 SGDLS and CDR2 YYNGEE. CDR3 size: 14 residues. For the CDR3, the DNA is TGTGCCAGCAGCGTCGGCCTAGCGCCGAACATTCAGTACTTC. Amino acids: CASSVGLAPNIQYF.

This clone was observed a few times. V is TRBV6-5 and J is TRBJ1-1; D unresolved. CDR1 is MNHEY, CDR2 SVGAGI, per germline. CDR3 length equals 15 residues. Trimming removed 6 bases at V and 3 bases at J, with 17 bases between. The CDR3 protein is CASSSPARTDTEAFF. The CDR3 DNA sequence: TGTGCCAGCAGCTCCCCCGCACGCACGGACACTGAAGCTTTCTTT.

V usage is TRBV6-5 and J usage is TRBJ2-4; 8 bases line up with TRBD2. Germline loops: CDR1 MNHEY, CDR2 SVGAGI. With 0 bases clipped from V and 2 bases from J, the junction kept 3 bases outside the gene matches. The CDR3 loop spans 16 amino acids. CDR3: CASSYSQRGTKNIQYF. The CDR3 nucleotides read TGTGCCAGCAGTTACTCCCAGCGGGGGACCAAAAACATTCAGTACTTC.